What follows describes a single TCR beta chain. This sample is part of a study of glioma-infiltrating T cells after dendritic cell vaccination. Method: immunoSEQ multiplex PCR; TCRdb's copy keeps in-frame clones and lacks some. The sample has tens of thousands of clones; roughly 90% are singletons. Germline CDR1 is LNHDA and CDR2 is SQIVND (reference sequence). V was shortened by 4 bases and J by 3 bases, with 12 bases between the two germline ends. The CDR3 sequence is 14 residues long. This specimen consisted of blood, obtained before dendritic cell vaccination. V usage is TRBV19 and J usage is TRBJ1-1; unclear D gene. This clonotype was obtained from a human donor with glioblastoma. CDR3 nucleotides: TGTGCCAGTAGTACCGCCGGGTGGCACACTGAAGCTTTCTTT. As protein: CASSTAGWHTEAFF.